This TCR beta chain was identified during a study of blood T cell repertoires in COVID-19 (dated by TCRdb to 2020 to 2021). At the level of the whole study: Samples from collaborators originated in the United States, Italy and Spain and spanned both the acute and convalescent phases of COVID-19. The material from the prospective study consisted of cDNA or gDNA derived from T cells, B-cell-depleted T cells, or PBMCs. Subjects who had been exposed to COVID-19, were actively infected with it, or had recovered from it provided the deeply sampled blood TCRbeta repertoires that made up the dataset. The repertoires were released in a freely available public database meant as a resource for research on the immune response to SARS-CoV-2. The samples were drawn from the first 160 participants of the ongoing ImmuneRACE study and from some 1,300 subjects provided by 6 global collaborators. The sample metadata nearly always contained a de-identified subject ID, COVID-19 status, age in years and sex. HLA class I and class II types, where available, came from metadata supplied by the sample provider rather than from assay-based typing. Study-wide findings and limitations: Clinical and demographic metadata were provided uncurated, with the amount varying by source and participant.

Points on this clone: The antigen it recognizes is unknown. Base qualities are missing; no much larger clone stands one base away.

Whole blood was collected in K2EDTA tubes by collaborating institutions according to the institutions' own protocols. For TCRbeta analysis, collaborator samples were shipped as frozen whole blood, as isolated PBMCs, or as DNA extracted from either sample type. From the cysteine up to the phenylalanine, the CDR3 has a length of 13 residues. This entry keeps only the CDR3 DNA: 39 bases, framed from base 1. The germline ends are 7 bases apart after V is trimmed by 1 base and J by 6 bases. The germline V gene yields SGHTA for CDR1 and FQGNSA for CDR2. The immunoSEQ Assay, a bias-controlled multiplex PCR, was used to amplify TCRbeta CDR3 regions from genomic DNA. In the paper's pipeline: The number of nucleated cells in each sample was estimated from the amplification of reference gene primers within the assay. To quantify the absolute abundance of each unique TCRbeta CDR3 rearrangement, sequence reads were collapsed and filtered. For each sample, productive Simpson clonality was calculated by taking the square root of Simpson's diversity index across productive rearrangements. TCRdb's version of the immuneACCESS table is confined to in-frame rearrangements and falls short of the full clone set. An unresolved V gene accounts for under half of the shortfall where checked; the remainder is of unknown origin. The D gene and trimming were derived from the DNA, and the V and J assignments and clone size from that table. The sample table lists more than 150,000 clones, approximately 85% of them with a count of one. The ten largest clones add up to approximately 9.4% of the sample.

Recombination joined TRBV7-2 with TRBJ1-5, with no confident D gene call. The sample consisted of peripheral blood. The TCR was taken from an elderly woman with acute or convalescent COVID-19. The DNA sequence is given as TGTGCCAGCAGCTTAGTTAACGGTCAGCCCCAGCATTTT. It translates as CASSLVNGQPQHF.